The 12 T cell receptor beta chains below all came from one sample that was sequenced in a study of cytomegalovirus exposure and HLA in healthy donors. PCR primers comprised 60 Vbeta and 13 Jbeta primers. Assay used: immunoSEQ multiplex PCR; TCRdb lists only in-frame clones, some missing. The sample includes about 160,000 clones, roughly 77% of them seen just once. The source material was PBMCs. The source is a man aged 18 to 35 in good health and CMV-seropositive.

The chain recombines TRBV7-9 with TRBJ1-3; D remains unclear. CDR1 is SEHNR, CDR2 FQNEAQ, per germline (reference sequence). CDR3 size: 12 residues. The chain's CDR3 is CGFQATGNTIYF. In nucleotides, the CDR3 is TGTGGGTTCCAGGCAACCGGAAACACCATATATTTT.

The chain links TRBV5-1 to TRBJ2-2; tentative D call: TRBD1 (5 bases). In germline, CDR1 is SGHRS, CDR2 YFSETQ. V gave up 0 bases and J gave up 7 bases, with 13 bases separating them. The CDR3 contains 15 residues. CDR3 nucleotide sequence: TGCGCCAGCAGCTTGGTTCAGGGCCTAGTCGGGGAGCTGTTTTTT. Translating gives CASSLVQGLVGELFF.

This rearrangement joins TRBV14 to TRBJ1-3, with D perhaps matching TRBD1 (6 bases). The CDR3 is 17 amino acids. In germline, CDR1 is SGHDN, CDR2 FVKESK. Trimming shortened V by 1 base and J by 2 bases, and 15 bases separated the two germline ends. The CDR3 region has the DNA TGTGCCAGCAGCCAAGGAAGAACCAGGGGTACTGGAAACACCATATATTTT. This encodes CASSQGRTRGTGNTIYF.

The chain has TRBV10-3 and TRBJ2-1; 8 bases match TRBD2. Germline values: CDR1 ENHRY, CDR2 SYGVKD. Unmatched junction bases numbered 8, after V lost 1 base and J lost 6 bases. The CDR3 length is 16 residues. This chain's CDR3 is CAISELASGPANEQFF. As DNA, the CDR3 is TGTGCCATCAGTGAGTTAGCTAGCGGGCCCGCCAATGAGCAGTTCTTC.

The rearrangement uses TRBV5-1 and TRBJ1-4; D not resolved. Trimming left V 0 bases short and J 0 bases short, with 3 bases between. Per the germline V gene, CDR1 is SGHRS and CDR2 is YFSETQ. This CDR3 has 14 amino acids. The CDR3, as DNA: TGCGCCAGCAGCTTGGACACAACTAATGAAAAACTGTTTTTT. It yields the protein CASSLDTTNEKLFF.

The chain links TRBV27 to TRBJ2-7; 11 bases match TRBD1. The J segment lost 7 bases and the V segment lost 5 bases, leaving 7 bases of the junction unmatched. The CDR3 spans 14 residues. The V gene's germline CDR1 is MNHEY and CDR2 SMNVEV (reference sequence). CDR3 coding DNA: TGTGCCAGCAGTGTCACGGGACAGGGGGTAGAGCAGTACGTC. Protein product: CASSVTGQGVEQYV.

The rearrangement uses TRBV19 and TRBJ2-3, with 7 bases aligning to TRBD2. Germline CDR1 LNHDA, CDR2 SQIVND (reference sequence). This CDR3 contains 15 residues. V was clipped by 4 bases and J by 4 bases; unmatched bases: 8. CDR3 residues: CASSNRRGRSDTQYF. The CDR3 coding sequence is TGTGCCAGTAGTAATCGGCGCGGGAGATCAGATACGCAGTATTTT.

The chain uses TRBV10-1 and TRBJ1-1, with 7 bases identical to TRBD1. The J segment lost 0 bases and the V segment lost 2 bases, leaving 9 bases of the junction unmatched. The CDR3 covers 17 residues. Germline-derived CDR1 and CDR2 are WNHNN and SYGVQD (reference sequence). CDR3 in DNA: TGCGCCAGCAGTGAGGTATCGGGACAGCCCATGAACACTGAAGCTTTCTTT. Amino acid sequence: CASSEVSGQPMNTEAFF.

The V gene is TRBV5-5, the J gene TRBJ1-4; TRBD1 agrees at 10 bases. Per germline, CDR1 SGHKS and CDR2 YYEKEE (reference sequence). V shed 3 bases and J 7 bases; nucleotides not matched to a gene: 15. This CDR3 spans 18 amino acids. CDR3: CASSSSTGGMSLGEKLFF. The CDR3 bases are TGTGCCAGCAGCTCCTCGACAGGGGGCATGAGTTTGGGTGAAAAACTGTTTTTT. The full variable domain, with the rest looked up from reference TRBV5-5 and TRBJ1-4, is DAGVTQSPTHLIKTRGQQVTLRCSPISGHKSVSWYQQVLGQGPQFIFQYYEKEERGRGNFPDRFSARQFPNYSSELNVNALLLGDSALYLCASSSSTGGMSLGEKLFFGSGTQLSVL.

The chain uses TRBV11-2 and TRBJ1-2; tentative D call: TRBD1 (6 bases). Trimming took off 7 bases at V and 4 bases at J, with 22 bases between the two ends. The CDR3 is 16 amino acids. Germline CDR1 and CDR2: SGHAT and FQNNGV. Written as DNA, the CDR3 is TGTGCCAGCACCGCCCTCAAGACAGGATCGGCCTATGGCTACACCTTC. It translates to CASTALKTGSAYGYTF.

This clone was observed a few times. The sample holds other DNA sequences that translate to the same CDR3. This sequence joins TRBV19 and TRBJ2-1, with 11 bases aligning to TRBD2. This CDR3 is built from 17 residues. CDR1 and CDR2 from the germline V gene are LNHDA and SQIVND (reference sequence). Trimming removed 5 bases from V and 0 bases from J; junction bases left unmatched: 6. As DNA, the CDR3 is TGTGCCAGTAGTCTCGGGACTAGCGGTAGCTCCTACAATGAGCAGTTCTTC. This gives the protein CASSLGTSGSSYNEQFF.

V and J are TRBV6-1 and TRBJ1-2, with 10 bases matching TRBD1. Looked up from germline, CDR1 is MNHNS and CDR2 is SASEGT. The CDR3 contains 15 residues. The ends lost 4 bases at V and 4 bases at J; junction bases unmatched: 6. CDR3 nucleotides: TGTGCCAGCAGTGTGACAGGGGGCGAAGTCTATGGCTACACCTTC. Translation gives CASSVTGGEVYGYTF.